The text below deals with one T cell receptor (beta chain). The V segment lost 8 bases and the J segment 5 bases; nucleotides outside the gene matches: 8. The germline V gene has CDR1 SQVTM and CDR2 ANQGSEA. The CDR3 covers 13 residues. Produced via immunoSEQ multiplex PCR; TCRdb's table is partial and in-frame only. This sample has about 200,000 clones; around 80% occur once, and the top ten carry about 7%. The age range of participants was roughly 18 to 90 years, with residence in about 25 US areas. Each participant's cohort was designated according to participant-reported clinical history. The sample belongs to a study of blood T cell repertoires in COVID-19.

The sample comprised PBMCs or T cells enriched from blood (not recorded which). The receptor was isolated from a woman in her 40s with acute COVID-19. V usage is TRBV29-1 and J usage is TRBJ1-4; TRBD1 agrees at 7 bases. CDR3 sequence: CSTRQGGNEKLFF. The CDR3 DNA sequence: TGCAGCACGAGACAGGGTGGGAATGAAAAACTGTTTTTT.